The source of this T cell receptor beta chain is a study of blood T cell repertoires in COVID-19. Study at large: T cells, B-cell-depleted T cells, or PBMCs provided the cDNA or gDNA that served as material.

Authors' analysis steps: The assay estimated nucleated cells by amplifying reference gene primers. Clones were read by immunoSEQ multiplex PCR, and TCRdb kept only the in-frame ones, dropping some. V and J calls and clone size are given by that table; D and trimming were obtained from the DNA. The sample yields a few hundred thousand clones, around 88% seen once. This CDR3 is 16 amino acids long. V shed 3 bases and J 6 bases; nucleotides not matched to a gene: 8. Germline CDR1 LNHDA, CDR2 SQIVND (reference sequence). This clonotype was sampled from a woman between 25 and 40 years old who had recovered from COVID-19. The material sequenced was peripheral blood. The rearrangement uses TRBV19 and TRBJ2-2; TRBD2 aligns across 9 bases. This CDR3 is CASSIPSGAGPGELFF. As DNA, the CDR3 is TGTGCCAGTAGTATCCCTAGCGGGGCCGGACCCGGGGAGCTGTTTTTT.